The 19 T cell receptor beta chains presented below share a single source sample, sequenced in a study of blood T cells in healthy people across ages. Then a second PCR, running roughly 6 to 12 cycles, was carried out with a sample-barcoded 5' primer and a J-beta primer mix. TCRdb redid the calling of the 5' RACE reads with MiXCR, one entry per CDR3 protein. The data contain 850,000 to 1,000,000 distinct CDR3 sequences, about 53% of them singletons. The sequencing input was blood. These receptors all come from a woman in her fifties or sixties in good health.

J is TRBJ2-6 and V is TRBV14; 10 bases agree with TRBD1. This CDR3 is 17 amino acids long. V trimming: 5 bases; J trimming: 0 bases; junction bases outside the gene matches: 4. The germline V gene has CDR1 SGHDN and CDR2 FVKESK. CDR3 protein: CASSDRGQSSGANVLTF. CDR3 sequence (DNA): TGTGCCAGCAGCGACAGGGGGCAGAGCTCTGGGGCCAACGTCCTGACTTTC.

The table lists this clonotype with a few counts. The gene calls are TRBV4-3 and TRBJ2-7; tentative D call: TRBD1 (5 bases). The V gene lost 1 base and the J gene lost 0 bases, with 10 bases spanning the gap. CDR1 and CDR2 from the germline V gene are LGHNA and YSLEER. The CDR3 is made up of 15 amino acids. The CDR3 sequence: CASSQGNQGSYEQYF. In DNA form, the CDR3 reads TGCGCCAGCAGCCAAGGAAATCAGGGCTCCTACGAGCAGTACTTC.

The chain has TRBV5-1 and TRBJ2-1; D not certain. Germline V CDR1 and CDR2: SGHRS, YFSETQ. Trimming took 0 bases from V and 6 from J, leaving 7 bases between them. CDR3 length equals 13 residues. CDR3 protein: CASSLGAFNEQFF. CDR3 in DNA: TGCGCCAGCAGCTTGGGGGCATTCAATGAGCAGTTCTTC.

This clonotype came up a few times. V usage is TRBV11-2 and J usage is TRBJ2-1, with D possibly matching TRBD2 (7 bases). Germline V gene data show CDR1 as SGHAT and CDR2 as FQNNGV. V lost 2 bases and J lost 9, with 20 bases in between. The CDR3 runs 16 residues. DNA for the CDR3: TGTGCCAGCAGCTTATGGAGGGAGGGCCCCAGGGGTGAGCAGTTCTTC. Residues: CASSLWREGPRGEQFF.

The CDR3 DNA follows: TGCGCCAGCAGCTCGAGGACAGGGGGCCGTCAGGAGACCCAGTACTTC. It encodes CASSSRTGGRQETQYF. V usage is TRBV5-1 and J usage is TRBJ2-5; 11 bases line up with TRBD1. After removal of 3 bases from V and 5 bases from J, the junction contained 9 bases not matched to a gene. This CDR3 comprises 16 residues. Germline assignment: CDR1 SGHRS and CDR2 YFSETQ.

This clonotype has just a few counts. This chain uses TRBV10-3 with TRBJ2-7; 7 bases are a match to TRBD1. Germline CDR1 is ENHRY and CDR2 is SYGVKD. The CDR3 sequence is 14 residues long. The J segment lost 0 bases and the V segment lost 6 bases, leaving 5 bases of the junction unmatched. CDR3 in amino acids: CAIRTGTASYEQYF. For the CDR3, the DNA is TGTGCCATCAGAACCGGGACAGCCTCCTACGAGCAGTACTTC.

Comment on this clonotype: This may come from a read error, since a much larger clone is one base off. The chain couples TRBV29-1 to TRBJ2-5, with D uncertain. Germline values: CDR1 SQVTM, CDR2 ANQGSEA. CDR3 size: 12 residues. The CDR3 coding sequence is TGCGGCGTTCAAACAGACGAAGAGACCCAGTACTTC. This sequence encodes CGVQTDEETQYF.

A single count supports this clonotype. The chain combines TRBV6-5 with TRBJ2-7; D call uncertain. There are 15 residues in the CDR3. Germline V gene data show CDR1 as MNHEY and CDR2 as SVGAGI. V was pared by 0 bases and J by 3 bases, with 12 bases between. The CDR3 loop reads CASSYSSETIYEQYF. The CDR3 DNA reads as TGTGCCAGCAGTTACTCCAGCGAAACGATCTACGAGCAGTACTTC.

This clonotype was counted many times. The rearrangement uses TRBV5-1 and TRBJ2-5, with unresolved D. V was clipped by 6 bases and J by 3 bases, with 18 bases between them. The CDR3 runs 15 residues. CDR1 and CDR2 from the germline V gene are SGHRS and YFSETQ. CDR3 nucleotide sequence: TGCGCCAGCACCGCCTTTGGGCGGAAGGAAGAGACCCAGTACTTC. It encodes CASTAFGRKEETQYF. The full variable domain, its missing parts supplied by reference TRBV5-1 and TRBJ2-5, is KAGVTQTPRYLIKTRGQQVTLSCSPISGHRSVSWYQQTPGQGLQFLFEYFSETQRNKGNFPGRFSGRQFSNSRSEMNVSTLELGDSALYLCASTAFGRKEETQYFGPGTRLLVL.

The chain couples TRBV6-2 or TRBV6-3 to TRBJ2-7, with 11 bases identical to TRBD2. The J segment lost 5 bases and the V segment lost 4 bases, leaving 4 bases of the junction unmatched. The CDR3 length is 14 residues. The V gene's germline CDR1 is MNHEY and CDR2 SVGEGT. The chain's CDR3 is CASSLVAGGDEQYF. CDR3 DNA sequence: TGTGCCAGCAGTTTGGTAGCGGGAGGGGACGAGCAGTACTTC.

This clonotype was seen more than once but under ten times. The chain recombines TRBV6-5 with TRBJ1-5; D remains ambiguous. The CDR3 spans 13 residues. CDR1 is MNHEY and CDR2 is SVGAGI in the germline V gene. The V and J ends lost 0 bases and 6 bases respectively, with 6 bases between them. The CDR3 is CASSYSASQPQHF. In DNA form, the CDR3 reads TGTGCCAGCAGTTACTCGGCTAGTCAGCCCCAGCATTTT.

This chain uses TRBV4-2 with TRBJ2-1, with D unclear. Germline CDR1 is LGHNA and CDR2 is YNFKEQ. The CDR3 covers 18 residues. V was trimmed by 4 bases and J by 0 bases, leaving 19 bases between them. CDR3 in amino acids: CASSRKETGYSSYNEQFF. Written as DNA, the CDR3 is TGTGCCAGCAGCCGGAAGGAGACGGGCTATAGCTCCTACAATGAGCAGTTCTTC.

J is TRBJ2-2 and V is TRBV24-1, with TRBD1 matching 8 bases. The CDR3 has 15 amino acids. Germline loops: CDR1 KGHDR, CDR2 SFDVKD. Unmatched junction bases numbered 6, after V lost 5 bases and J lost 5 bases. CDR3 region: CATSAGQGRTGELFF. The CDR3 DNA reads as TGTGCCACCAGTGCAGGACAGGGAAGGACCGGGGAGCTGTTTTTT.

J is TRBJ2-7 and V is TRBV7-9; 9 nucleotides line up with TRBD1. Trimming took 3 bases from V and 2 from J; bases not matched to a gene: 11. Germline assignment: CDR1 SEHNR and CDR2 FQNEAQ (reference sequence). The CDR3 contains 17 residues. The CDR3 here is CASSFSPTRQGAYEQYF. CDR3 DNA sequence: TGTGCCAGCAGCTTCTCCCCCACAAGACAGGGGGCCTACGAGCAGTACTTC.

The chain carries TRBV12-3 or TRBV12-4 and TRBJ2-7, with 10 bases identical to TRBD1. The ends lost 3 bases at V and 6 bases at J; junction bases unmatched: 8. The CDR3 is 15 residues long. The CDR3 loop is CASSFMGTGVAEQYF. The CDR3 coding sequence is TGTGCCAGCAGTTTTATGGGGACAGGGGTAGCCGAGCAGTACTTC.

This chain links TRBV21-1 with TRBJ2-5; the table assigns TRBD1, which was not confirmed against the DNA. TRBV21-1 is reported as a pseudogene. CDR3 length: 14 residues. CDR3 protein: CASSYVHYTETQYF. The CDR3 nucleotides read TGTGCCAGCAGCTATGTCCACTACACGGAGACCCAGTACTTC.

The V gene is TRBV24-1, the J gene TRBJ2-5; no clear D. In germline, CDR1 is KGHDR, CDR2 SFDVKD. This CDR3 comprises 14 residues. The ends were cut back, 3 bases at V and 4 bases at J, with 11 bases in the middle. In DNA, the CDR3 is TGTGCCACCAGTGATGTGGGGTACCCAGAGACCCAGTACTTC. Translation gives CATSDVGYPETQYF.

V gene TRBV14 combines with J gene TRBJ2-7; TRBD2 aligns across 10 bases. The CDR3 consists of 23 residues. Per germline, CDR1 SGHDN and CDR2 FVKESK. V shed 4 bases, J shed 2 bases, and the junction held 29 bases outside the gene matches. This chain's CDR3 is CASSPTKLASGRSSGSFAYEQYF. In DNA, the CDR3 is TGTGCCAGCAGCCCGACCAAGTTGGCTAGCGGGAGATCTTCGGGTTCTTTCGCCTACGAGCAGTACTTC.

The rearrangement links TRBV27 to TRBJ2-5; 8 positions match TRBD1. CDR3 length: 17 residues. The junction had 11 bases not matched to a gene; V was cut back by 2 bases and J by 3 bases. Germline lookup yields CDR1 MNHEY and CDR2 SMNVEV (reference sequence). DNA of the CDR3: TGTGCCAGCAGTTTAATTTGGACAGGGTCATATAAAGAGACCCAGTACTTC. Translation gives CASSLIWTGSYKETQYF.